A single sample gave rise to the 27 T cell receptor beta chains below, sequenced in a study of blood T cells in healthy people across ages. Combining a sample-barcoded 5' primer with a J-beta primer mix, a second PCR ran for roughly 7 to 12 cycles. A single record per CDR3 protein comes from TCRdb applying MiXCR to the 5' RACE reads. This table holds about 780,000 distinct CDR3 sequences, about 47% found once. Sequenced: blood. The receptors come from a man older than 75 in good health.

The genes are TRBV7-8 and TRBJ2-4, with D possibly matching TRBD1 (5 bases). Germline values: CDR1 SGHVS, CDR2 FQNEAQ. Trimming cost V 4 bases and J 13 bases, with 20 bases left between them. The CDR3 covers 14 residues. CDR3 nucleotides: TGTGCCAGCAGCTCGGCAGGGCCTCGAGGAGAGCAGTACTTC. Translating gives CASSSAGPRGEQYF.

The chain combines TRBV19 with TRBJ1-2; D not resolved. With 0 bases removed from V and 5 bases from J, the gap between germline ends came to 19 bases. The CDR3 extends over 17 amino acids. The germline V gene has CDR1 LNHDA and CDR2 SQIVND (reference sequence). The CDR3: CASSIDLRLRGGYGYTF. In nucleotides, the CDR3 is TGTGCCAGTAGTATAGACCTCCGTTTACGAGGAGGGTATGGCTACACCTTC.

This clonotype was detected a few times. The rearrangement joins TRBV20-1 to TRBJ2-5, with 9 positions matching TRBD2. The CDR3 has 15 amino acids. Germline CDR1 and CDR2: DFQATT and SNEGSKA (reference sequence). Trimming cost V 0 bases and J 4 bases; bases outside gene matches: 6. CDR3 protein: CSARDVAGAAETQYF. CDR3 nucleotides: TGCAGTGCTAGAGATGTAGCGGGAGCAGCAGAGACCCAGTACTTC.

Notes on this clonotype: Mismatch with germline at one junction end may stem from a read error. CDR3 amino acids: CASSVMAADTRYF. In DNA form, the CDR3 reads TGTGCCAGCAGTGTAATGGCGGCAGATACGCGGTATTTT. The chain uses TRBV28 and TRBJ2-3; D not certain. This CDR3 spans 13 amino acids. Germline-derived CDR1 and CDR2 are MDHEN and SYDVKM. Variable domain in full (rest from reference TRBV28 and TRBJ2-3): DVKVTQSSRYLVKRTGEKVFLECVQDMDHENMFWYRQDPGLGLRLIYFSYDVKMKEKGDIPEGYSVSREKKERFSLILESASTNQTSMYLCASSVMAADTRYFGPGTRLTVL.

The chain recombines TRBV20-1 with TRBJ2-7; possible D gene TRBD1, 6 bases. This CDR3 is 14 amino acids long. Germline lookup yields CDR1 DFQATT and CDR2 SNEGSKA (reference sequence). Trimming shortened V by 0 bases and J by 3 bases, and 12 bases separated the two germline ends. CDR3 DNA sequence: TGCAGTGCTAGAGAGGGGGCTAAAAACTACGAGCAGTACTTC. This gives the protein CSAREGAKNYEQYF.

The chain recombines TRBV28 with TRBJ1-2; a weak D match, TRBD1 (5 bases). Germline values: CDR1 MDHEN, CDR2 SYDVKM. This CDR3 is 13 amino acids long. Written as DNA, the CDR3 is TGTGCTACTTCGATTGGCAGGGTCATTGGCTACACCTTC. This encodes CATSIGRVIGYTF.

The chain recombines TRBV7-6 with TRBJ1-6, with no clear D. The length of the CDR3 is 15 residues. In germline, CDR1 is SGHVS, CDR2 FNYEAQ. The V gene lost 1 base and the J gene lost 4 bases, with 8 bases spanning the gap. The CDR3 sequence is CASSLGTNYNSPLHF. As DNA, the CDR3 is TGTGCCAGCAGCTTAGGCACGAATTATAATTCACCCCTCCACTTT.

The chain couples TRBV3-1 to TRBJ1-5; 8 bases are a match to TRBD1. With V trimmed by 2 bases and J by 6 bases, 6 bases remained unmatched. This CDR3 region has 15 residues. CDR1 LGHDT and CDR2 YNNKEL come from the germline V gene (reference sequence). The CDR3 DNA reads TGTGCCAGCAGCCAATTGGACAGGGCGCCTCAGCCCCAGCATTTT. Protein product: CASSQLDRAPQPQHF. Based on the CDR3 plus reference TRBV3-1 and TRBJ1-5, the full variable domain is DTAVSQTPKYLVTQMGNDKSIKCEQNLGHDTMYWYKQDSKKFLKIMFSYNNKELIINETVPNRFSPKSPDKAHLNLHINSLELGDSAVYFCASSQLDRAPQPQHFGDGTRLSIL.

The chain combines TRBV15 with TRBJ1-2; D is ambiguous. Germline CDR1 is LNHNV and CDR2 is YYDKDF (reference sequence). The CDR3 is 14 residues long. Trimming shortened V by 1 base and J by 4 bases, and 10 bases separated the two germline ends. The CDR3 loop reads CATSRAGSLYGYTF. CDR3 coding DNA: TGTGCCACCAGCAGAGCGGGTAGTCTCTATGGCTACACCTTC.

The chain is built from TRBV28 and TRBJ2-7, with unresolved D. The V and J ends lost 5 bases and 9 bases respectively, with 23 bases between them. The CDR3 contains 15 residues. Germline CDR1 MDHEN, CDR2 SYDVKM. The CDR3 region is CASSPPGGDTLGQYF. In DNA, the CDR3 is TGTGCCAGCAGTCCACCTGGCGGAGATACCCTAGGGCAGTACTTC.

This clonotype was counted at least ten times. The chain has TRBV7-2 and TRBJ2-7; 9 nucleotides match TRBD2. In germline, CDR1 is SGHTA, CDR2 FQGNSA. CDR3 length equals 14 residues. J lost 2 bases, V lost 5 bases, and 4 bases had no gene match. The CDR3 DNA sequence: TGTGCCAGCAGCCTACCTAGCGGGACCTACGAGCAGTACTTC. It translates to CASSLPSGTYEQYF.

V and J are TRBV7-8 and TRBJ2-1; TRBD2 matches at 10 bases. CDR1 is SGHVS, CDR2 FQNEAQ, per germline. The CDR3 totals 18 residues. V shed 2 bases and J 1 base; nucleotides not matched to a gene: 8. In DNA form, the CDR3 reads TGTGCCAGCAGCTTATCGCTAGCGGGAGCGGGGTCCTACAATGAGCAGTTCTTC. Translating gives CASSLSLAGAGSYNEQFF. The full variable domain, rest sourced from reference TRBV7-8 and TRBJ2-1, is GAGVSQSPRYKVAKRGQDVALRCDPISGHVSLFWYQQALGQGPEFLTYFQNEAQLDKSGLPSDRFFAERPEGSVSTLKIQRTQQEDSAVYLCASSLSLAGAGSYNEQFFGPGTRLTVL.

The genes are TRBV10-3 and TRBJ2-1; D possibly corresponds to TRBD2 (6 bases). CDR3 length: 14 amino acids. Germline lookup yields CDR1 ENHRY and CDR2 SYGVKD. V was trimmed by 9 bases and J by 0 bases, leaving 12 bases between them. The CDR3 protein is CAIGTGSSYNEQFF. In DNA form, the CDR3 reads TGTGCCATTGGGACTGGGAGCTCCTACAATGAGCAGTTCTTC.

This chain uses TRBV7-3 with TRBJ2-7, with D perhaps assigned TRBD1 or TRBD2 (5 bases each). Trimming took 5 bases from V and 6 from J, leaving 14 bases between them. The germline V gene has CDR1 SGHTA and CDR2 FQGTGA. CDR3 length: 13 residues. The CDR3, as DNA: TGTGCCAGCAGCGTAGGGACCAACCGCGAGCAGTACTTC. This sequence encodes CASSVGTNREQYF.

The genes are TRBV7-9 and TRBJ2-7; tentatively, D is TRBD2 (6 bases). There are 13 residues in the CDR3. Looked up from germline, CDR1 is SEHNR and CDR2 is FQNEAQ (reference sequence). V was trimmed by 3 bases and J by 6 bases, leaving 12 bases between them. The CDR3 here is CASSFSGSGEQYF. As DNA, the CDR3 is TGTGCCAGCAGCTTCAGCGGGTCCGGCGAGCAGTACTTC.

To note about this clonotype: An end of the junction differs from the germline gene, which may be a read error. The CDR3: CASSDSNRENEQYF. The CDR3 DNA is TGTGCCAGCAGTGACTCAAACAGAGAGAATGAGCAGTACTTC. This rearrangement joins TRBV6-5 to TRBJ2-5, with D unclear. Germline CDR1 is MNHEY and CDR2 is SVGAGI. The CDR3 sequence is 14 residues long.

This clonotype was detected only a few times. This chain uses TRBV29-1 with TRBJ2-1, with D maybe TRBD2 (5 bases). Looked up from germline, CDR1 is SQVTM and CDR2 is ANQGSEA. V was cut by 2 bases and J by 4 bases, with 15 bases left in between. The CDR3 totals 15 residues. The CDR3 loop reads CSVETASRRYNEQFF. In DNA, the CDR3 is TGCAGCGTTGAAACAGCCTCCCGGAGGTACAATGAGCAGTTCTTC.

This clonotype has only a few counts. The rearrangement links TRBV12-3 or TRBV12-4 to TRBJ2-1; D remains unclear. The CDR3 loop spans 15 amino acids. V was cut by 7 bases and J by 0 bases, with 13 bases left in between. The CDR3 region has the DNA TGTGCCAGCATCGGAAGGAAGGGCTCCTACAATGAGCAGTTCTTC. This encodes CASIGRKGSYNEQFF.

A few counts support this clonotype. The genes are TRBV4-2 and TRBJ2-7; 11 bases are shared with TRBD1. The CDR3 is 15 residues long. V shed 5 bases and J 5 bases; nucleotides not matched to a gene: 8. Germline CDR1 reads LGHNA; CDR2 reads YNFKEQ. CDR3 in DNA: TGTGCCAGCAGCTCGCCGGGACAGGGGGTCCACGAGCAGTACTTC. It translates to CASSSPGQGVHEQYF.

This clonotype appeared a few times. The chain links TRBV7-2 to TRBJ1-4, with unresolved D. Germline CDR1 SGHTA, CDR2 FQGNSA. V was clipped by 1 base and J by 11 bases, with 14 bases between them. This CDR3 region has 14 residues. CDR3 residues: CASSLVRESTKLFF. CDR3 in DNA: TGTGCCAGCAGCTTAGTCCGGGAGAGCACTAAACTGTTTTTT.

This clonotype was observed once. V gene TRBV9 combines with J gene TRBJ2-2, with 8 positions matching TRBD2. Germline values: CDR1 SGDLS, CDR2 YYNGEE. The CDR3 is 16 residues long. The V and J ends lost 0 bases and 6 bases, in that order; junction bases with no gene match: 7. CDR3 region: CASSVGRGAFAGELFF. The CDR3 DNA follows: TGTGCCAGCAGCGTAGGGCGGGGGGCCTTTGCCGGGGAGCTGTTTTTT.

This chain joins TRBV12-3 or TRBV12-4 and TRBJ2-5; D is unclear. The ends were cut back, 8 bases at V and 2 bases at J, with 12 bases in the middle. This CDR3 comprises 13 residues. In DNA, the CDR3 is TGTGCCAGCGGGGTTGGCAGGCAAGAGACCCAGTACTTC. This codes for CASGVGRQETQYF.

Only one count was recorded for this clonotype. The rearrangement joins TRBV7-6 to TRBJ2-5, with D perhaps being TRBD1 or TRBD2 (5 bases each). Trimming left V 5 bases short and J 4 bases short, with 23 bases between. The CDR3 runs to 17 residues. CDR1 is SGHVS, CDR2 FNYEAQ, per germline. The CDR3 DNA reads TGTGCCAGCAGCCATAGCGTAGATTGGGGCCCTGGAGAGACCCAGTACTTC. Encoded protein: CASSHSVDWGPGETQYF.

The chain has TRBV28 and TRBJ2-2, with 10 positions matching TRBD1. The V gene end was trimmed by 8 bases and the J gene end by 4 bases; junction bases not matched to a gene: 7. Germline assignment: CDR1 MDHEN and CDR2 SYDVKM. The CDR3 sequence is 15 residues long. CDR3 region: CASLVDRGFTGELFF. The CDR3 coding sequence is TGTGCCAGCTTAGTGGACAGGGGGTTCACCGGGGAGCTGTTTTTT.

The V gene is TRBV2, the J gene TRBJ2-3, with TRBD2 matching over 11 bases. CDR1 SNHLY and CDR2 FYNNEI come from the germline V gene. With V trimmed by 8 bases and J by 0 bases, 7 bases remained unmatched. This CDR3 region has 16 residues. CDR3 coding DNA: TGTGCCAGCCGACGGACTAGCGGGCCAAGCACAGATACGCAGTATTTT. This codes for CASRRTSGPSTDTQYF.

The V gene is TRBV20-1, the J gene TRBJ2-3, with TRBD2 identical over 9 bases. V lost 3 bases and J lost 4; bases outside the gene matches: 5. This CDR3 contains 14 residues. CDR1 and CDR2 (germline): DFQATT, SNEGSKA (reference sequence). CDR3 DNA: TGCAGTGCTAGTAAGGGGACTAGCCCAGATACGCAGTATTTT. It is translated as CSASKGTSPDTQYF.

This clonotype turned up a few times. V and J are TRBV20-1 and TRBJ1-6, with 8 bases that match TRBD1. CDR1 is DFQATT, CDR2 SNEGSKA, per germline (reference sequence). V lost 6 bases to trimming and J lost 0 bases; unmatched junction nucleotides: 13. The CDR3 loop spans 18 amino acids. CDR3 amino acids: CSAPDRGELSSYNSPLHF. In nucleotides, the CDR3 is TGCAGTGCCCCCGACAGGGGCGAACTAAGCTCCTATAATTCACCCCTCCACTTT.